The 19 T cell receptor beta chains below were found in one sample sequenced in a study of T cells in Graves' hyperthyroidism and ophthalmopathy. TCR beta CDR3 region amplification was performed from RNA transcripts. A set of HTBI primers served as the primers for a first-round RT-PCR of the TCR CDR3. TCRdb passed the multiplex PCR reads through MiXCR, listing each CDR3 protein once. The sample includes approximately 360,000 distinct CDR3 sequences, around 25% of them seen just once. The material sequenced was blood. All receptors derive from a man aged 45 to 65 with Graves' hyperthyroidism.

The V call is TRBV24-1, the J call TRBJ1-2; 7 positions match TRBD1. This CDR3 comprises 14 residues. Trimming at V came to 6 bases and at J to 7 bases, leaving 10 bases not matched to a gene. Germline assignment: CDR1 KGHDR and CDR2 SFDVKD. CDR3 nucleotide sequence: TGTGCCACCAGTCATCGACAGGGCATGAGTGGCTACACCTTC. This gives the protein CATSHRQGMSGYTF.

This clonotype was found many times. This chain joins TRBV10-3 and TRBJ2-3; 14 positions match TRBD2. The germline V gene encodes CDR1 ENHRY and CDR2 SYGVKD. The trim removed 8 bases at V and 2 bases at J, leaving 6 bases unmatched. The CDR3 runs 16 residues. The CDR3: CAIPQGLAGDTDTQYF. The CDR3 DNA reads as TGTGCCATCCCCCAGGGACTAGCGGGAGACACAGATACGCAGTATTTT.

This clonotype has just a few counts. The chain has TRBV10-3 and TRBJ2-5; 9 nucleotides match TRBD2. The CDR3 consists of 16 residues. After removal of 4 bases from V and 4 bases from J, the junction contained 10 bases not matched to a gene. CDR1 is ENHRY, CDR2 SYGVKD, per germline. The CDR3 loop reads CAISGAGGPSGETQYF. CDR3 DNA sequence: TGTGCCATCAGTGGGGCGGGAGGGCCCTCCGGAGAGACCCAGTACTTC.

This clonotype appeared a few times. The CDR3 sequence: CASSLVQGLAKNIQYF. In DNA form, the CDR3 reads TGTGCCAGCAGCTTAGTTCAGGGGCTCGCCAAAAACATTCAGTACTTC. This chain uses TRBV7-9 with TRBJ2-4, with a tentative D call TRBD1 (6 bases). CDR3 length equals 16 residues. V was cut by 1 base and J by 1 base, with 11 bases left in between. CDR1 SEHNR and CDR2 FQNEAQ come from the germline V gene (reference sequence).

The chain uses TRBV7-3 and TRBJ2-1; 7 bases line up with TRBD2. This CDR3 contains 15 residues. V was pared by 3 bases and J by 9 bases, with 11 bases of the junction left unmatched. The V gene's germline CDR1 is SGHTA and CDR2 FQGTGA. The CDR3 bases are TGTGCCAGCAGCTTTTCTAGCGGTACCATGGGTGAGCAGTTCTTC. Residues: CASSFSSGTMGEQFF.

This clonotype turned up a few times. The CDR3 here is CASSLTVSGTDTQYF. The CDR3 DNA reads TGTGCCAGCAGCTTGACTGTAAGCGGCACAGATACGCAGTATTTT. The chain recombines TRBV7-3 with TRBJ2-3; D is unresolved. The CDR3 runs to 15 residues. Per the germline V gene, CDR1 is SGHTA and CDR2 is FQGTGA. Trimming took 3 bases from V and 1 from J, leaving 11 bases between them.

This clonotype was counted a few times. This sequence joins TRBV30 and TRBJ2-7, with TRBD2 identical over 10 bases. CDR3 size: 15 residues. J gave up 3 bases and V 1 base, and 6 bases lay outside the gene matches. Germline loops: CDR1 GTSNPN, CDR2 SVGIG (reference sequence). The CDR3 loop reads CAWSGTSGGSYEQYF. The CDR3 DNA sequence: TGTGCCTGGAGTGGGACTAGCGGAGGGAGCTACGAGCAGTACTTC.

In its sample, this clonotype was seen many times. The chain links TRBV11-2 to TRBJ2-1, with D hard to call. CDR1 SGHAT and CDR2 FQNNGV come from the germline V gene. This CDR3 has 14 amino acids. Trimming took 0 bases from V and 4 from J, leaving 7 bases between them. DNA of the CDR3: TGTGCCAGCAGCTTAGATGGGCCGTACAATGAGCAGTTCTTC. This encodes CASSLDGPYNEQFF.

This clonotype was detected a few times. The chain is built from TRBV7-2 and TRBJ2-3; a possible D gene is TRBD2 (5 bases). V was clipped by 7 bases and J by 6 bases, with 20 bases between them. Per the germline V gene, CDR1 is SGHTA and CDR2 is FQGNSA. The CDR3 covers 15 residues. As DNA, the CDR3 is TGTGCCAGCAACCCCCGGGGTAGCACTGGCGATACGCAGTATTTT. Protein: CASNPRGSTGDTQYF.

This chain's CDR3 is CASSQGQGNWDTQYF. DNA for the CDR3: TGTGCCAGCAGCCAAGGACAGGGAAATTGGGATACGCAGTATTTT. This chain joins TRBV3-1 and TRBJ2-3; 7 bases map to TRBD1. Germline trimming cut 1 base from V and 6 bases from J; bases unmatched to any gene: 7. Germline loops: CDR1 LGHDT, CDR2 YNNKEL (reference sequence). CDR3 length: 15 amino acids.

This clonotype has a count of ten or more. This chain links TRBV20-1 with TRBJ2-1, with 9 bases identical to TRBD2. CDR1 and CDR2 (germline): DFQATT, SNEGSKA (reference sequence). The CDR3 runs to 17 residues. Trimming cost V 3 bases and J 0 bases; bases outside gene matches: 9. The CDR3 is CSASGSTSGLSYNEQFF. In DNA form, the CDR3 reads TGCAGTGCTAGCGGAAGTACTAGCGGGCTCTCCTACAATGAGCAGTTCTTC.

This clonotype was counted only a few times. The V call is TRBV9, the J call TRBJ2-1; D could derive from TRBD1 or TRBD2 (5 bases each). Per the germline V gene, CDR1 is SGDLS and CDR2 is YYNGEE. The CDR3 extends over 13 amino acids. The V end was cut by 9 bases, the J end by 4 bases, with 14 bases between. This chain's CDR3 is CAIRDVPYNEQFF. Here the CDR3 DNA reads TGTGCCATCCGGGACGTACCTTACAATGAGCAGTTCTTC.

This clonotype appeared many times. The chain links TRBV29-1 to TRBJ1-1; no firm D call. V lost 7 bases and J 5 bases, leaving 17 bases between the germline ends. CDR3 length equals 13 residues. Germline V gene sequence: CDR1 SQVTM, CDR2 ANQGSEA. For the CDR3, the DNA is TGCAGCGCTCGGGCCTCCCCGAGGACTGAAGCTTTCTTT. Amino acid sequence: CSARASPRTEAFF.

About this clonotype: A much bigger clone sits one base away, suggesting this may be a read error. The J gene is TRBJ2-2, the V gene TRBV28, with D possibly matching TRBD1 (5 bases). With the DNA end fitting TRBJ1-1 better, the J assignment may be wrong. The CDR3 is 13 amino acids. Germline-derived CDR1 and CDR2 are MDHEN and SYDVKM. This CDR3 is CASSAKGTSGAFF. The CDR3 bases are TGTGCCAGCAGTGCAAAGGGGACCTCTGGAGCTTTCTTT.

The rearrangement uses TRBV11-3 and TRBJ2-1, with 10 bases lining up with TRBD2. J lost 0 bases, V lost 4 bases, and 6 bases had no gene match. This CDR3 region has 17 residues. CDR1 is SGHNT, CDR2 YENEEA, per germline. CDR3 protein: CASSSSGRDYSYNEQFF. The CDR3 DNA reads as TGTGCCAGCAGCTCAAGCGGGAGGGACTACTCCTACAATGAGCAGTTCTTC.

The sample holds one count of this clonotype. The rearrangement links TRBV29-1 to TRBJ1-2, with unresolved D. This CDR3 is built from 13 residues. Germline lookup yields CDR1 SQVTM and CDR2 ANQGSEA. V was cut by 1 base and J by 6 bases, with 12 bases left in between. CDR3: CSVEAYTHNGYTF. The CDR3 DNA reads as TGCAGCGTTGAAGCCTATACACATAATGGCTACACCTTC. Full variable domain (remainder filled in from reference TRBV29-1 and TRBJ1-2): SAVISQKPSRDICQRGTSLTIQCQVDSQVTMMFWYRQQPGQSLTLIATANQGSEATYESGFVIDKFPISRPNLTFSTLTVSNMSPEDSSIYLCSVEAYTHNGYTFGSGTRLTVV.

The chain uses TRBV11-2 and TRBJ2-3, with D possibly TRBD2 on 5 matching bases. The V gene lost 5 bases and the J gene lost 4 bases, with 10 bases spanning the gap. CDR1 and CDR2 (germline): SGHAT, FQNNGV. The CDR3 length is 13 residues. CDR3 in amino acids: CASSPGLSDTQYF. The CDR3 DNA follows: TGTGCCAGCAGCCCCGGACTTTCAGATACGCAGTATTTT.

This clonotype has more than one count but fewer than ten. CDR3: CACWAYRAGELFF. The CDR3 DNA is TGTGCCTGTTGGGCGTACCGGGCCGGGGAGCTGTTTTTT. The gene calls are TRBV30 and TRBJ2-2, with D unclear. The CDR3 sequence is 13 residues long. Germline lookup yields CDR1 GTSNPN and CDR2 SVGIG (reference sequence). The V end lost 6 bases, the J end lost 6 bases, and 14 bases lay between the germline ends.

This clonotype appeared a few times. V gene TRBV14 combines with J gene TRBJ2-7; D remains ambiguous. The CDR3 has 12 amino acids. CDR1 SGHDN and CDR2 FVKESK come from the germline V gene. V lost 2 bases and J lost 5, with 7 bases in between. The CDR3 spells CASSQFSNEQYF. The CDR3 DNA is TGTGCCAGCAGCCAATTTTCTAACGAGCAGTACTTC. The whole variable domain, remainder taken from reference TRBV14 and TRBJ2-7, is EAGVTQFPSHSVIEKGQTVTLRCDPISGHDNLYWYRRVMGKEIKFLLHFVKESKQDESGMPNNRFLAERTGGTYSTLKVQPAELEDSGVYFCASSQFSNEQYFGPGTRLTVT.